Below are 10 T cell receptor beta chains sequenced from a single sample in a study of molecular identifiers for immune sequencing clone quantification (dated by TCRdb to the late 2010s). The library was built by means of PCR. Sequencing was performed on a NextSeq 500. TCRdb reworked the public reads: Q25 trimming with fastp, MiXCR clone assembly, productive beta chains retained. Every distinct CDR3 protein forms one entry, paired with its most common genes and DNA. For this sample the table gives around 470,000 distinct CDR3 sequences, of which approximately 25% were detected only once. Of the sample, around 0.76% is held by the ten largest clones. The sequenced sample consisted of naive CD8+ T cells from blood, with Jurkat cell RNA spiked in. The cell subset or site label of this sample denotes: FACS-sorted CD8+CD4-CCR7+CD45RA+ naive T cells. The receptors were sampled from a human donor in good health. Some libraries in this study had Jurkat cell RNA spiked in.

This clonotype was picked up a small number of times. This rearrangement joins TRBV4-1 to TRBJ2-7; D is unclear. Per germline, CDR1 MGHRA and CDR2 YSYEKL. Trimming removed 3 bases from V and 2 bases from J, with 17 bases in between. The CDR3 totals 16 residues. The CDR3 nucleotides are TGCGCCAGCAGCCAGGCCGACTTCATATCGGCCTACGAGCAGTACTTC. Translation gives CASSQADFISAYEQYF.

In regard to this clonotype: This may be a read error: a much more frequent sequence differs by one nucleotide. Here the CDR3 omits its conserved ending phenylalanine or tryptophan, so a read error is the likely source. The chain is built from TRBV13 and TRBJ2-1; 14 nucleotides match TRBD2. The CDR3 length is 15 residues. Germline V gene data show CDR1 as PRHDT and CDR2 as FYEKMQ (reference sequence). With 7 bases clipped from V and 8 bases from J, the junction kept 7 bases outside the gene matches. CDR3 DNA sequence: TGTGCCAGCACCTCAGGACTAGCGGGGGGTGATGAGCAGTTCCTC. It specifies CASTSGLAGGDEQFL.

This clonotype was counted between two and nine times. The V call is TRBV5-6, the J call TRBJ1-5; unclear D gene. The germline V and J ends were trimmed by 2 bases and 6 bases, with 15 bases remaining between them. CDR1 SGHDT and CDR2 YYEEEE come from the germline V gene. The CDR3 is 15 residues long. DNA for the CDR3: TGTGCCAGCAGCTTTGGGCCCCTGGGTACTCAGCCCCAGCATTTT. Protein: CASSFGPLGTQPQHF. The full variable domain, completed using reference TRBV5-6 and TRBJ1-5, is DAGVTQSPTHLIKTRGQQVTLRCSPKSGHDTVSWYQQALGQGPQFIFQYYEEEERQRGNFPDRFSGHQFPNYSSELNVNALLLGDSALYLCASSFGPLGTQPQHFGDGTRLSIL.

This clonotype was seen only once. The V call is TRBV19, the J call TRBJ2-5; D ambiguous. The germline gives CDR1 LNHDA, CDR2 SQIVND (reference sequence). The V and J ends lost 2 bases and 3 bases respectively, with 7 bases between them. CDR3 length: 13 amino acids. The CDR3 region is CASSIMHEETQYF. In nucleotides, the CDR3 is TGTGCCAGTAGTATAATGCACGAAGAGACCCAGTACTTC.

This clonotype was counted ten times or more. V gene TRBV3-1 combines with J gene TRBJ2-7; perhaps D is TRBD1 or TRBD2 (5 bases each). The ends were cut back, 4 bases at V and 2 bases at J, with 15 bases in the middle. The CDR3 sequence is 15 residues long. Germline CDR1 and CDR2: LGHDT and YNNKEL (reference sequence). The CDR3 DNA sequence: TGTGCCAGCAGCCCGGGGCTAAATTTGGCCTACGAGCAGTACTTC. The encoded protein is CASSPGLNLAYEQYF.

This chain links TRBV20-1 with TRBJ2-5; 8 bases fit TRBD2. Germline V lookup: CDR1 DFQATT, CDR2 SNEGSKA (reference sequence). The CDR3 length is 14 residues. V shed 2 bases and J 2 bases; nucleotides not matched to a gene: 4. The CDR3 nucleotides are TGCAGTGCTAGATTTCCGGGGGGGCAAGAGACCCAGTACTTC. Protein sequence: CSARFPGGQETQYF.

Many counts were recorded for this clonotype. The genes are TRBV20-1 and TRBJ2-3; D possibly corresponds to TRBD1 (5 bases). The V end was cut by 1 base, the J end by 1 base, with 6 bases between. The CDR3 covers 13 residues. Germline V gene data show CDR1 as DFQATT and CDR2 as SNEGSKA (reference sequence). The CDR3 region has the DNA TGCAGTGCTAGAGCCAGGGGCACAGATACGCAGTATTTT. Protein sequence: CSARARGTDTQYF.

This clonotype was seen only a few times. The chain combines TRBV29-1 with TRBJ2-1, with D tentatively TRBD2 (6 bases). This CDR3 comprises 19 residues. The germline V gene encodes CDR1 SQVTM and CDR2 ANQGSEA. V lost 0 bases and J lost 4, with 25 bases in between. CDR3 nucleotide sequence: TGCAGCGTTGAAGATAACCGGGTGGGGGGAAGTCCCAATTACAATGAGCAGTTCTTC. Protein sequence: CSVEDNRVGGSPNYNEQFF.

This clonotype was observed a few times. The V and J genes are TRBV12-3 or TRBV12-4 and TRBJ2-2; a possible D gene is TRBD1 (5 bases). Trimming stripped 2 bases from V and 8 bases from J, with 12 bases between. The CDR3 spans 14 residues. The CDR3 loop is CASSLSGFMGELFF. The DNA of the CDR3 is TGTGCCAGCAGTTTATCAGGGTTTATGGGGGAGCTGTTTTTT.

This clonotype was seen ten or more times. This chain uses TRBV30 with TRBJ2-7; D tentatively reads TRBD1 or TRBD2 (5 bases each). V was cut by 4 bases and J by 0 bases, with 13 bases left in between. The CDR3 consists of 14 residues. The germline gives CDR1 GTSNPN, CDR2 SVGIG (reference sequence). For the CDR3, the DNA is TGTGCCTGGAACCTAGCAGGGAGCTCCTACGAGCAGTACTTC. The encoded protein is CAWNLAGSSYEQYF.